This entry describes one T cell receptor (beta chain). Antigen specificity is unknown. The authors obtained roughly 2 micrograms of genomic DNA from cryopreserved PBMCs for TCR beta libraries. This sample stems from a study of cytotoxic CD8 clonotypes in ibrutinib-treated CLL. At the level of the study: A median around 12 months of treatment, range 6 to 36, preceded the collection of response samples. Sample averages reached 250,000 or so productive templates and tens of thousands of productive rearrangements.

The repertoire was sequenced with immunoSEQ multiplex PCR; TCRdb's copy has only in-frame clones and lacks some. The data contain approximately 100,000 clones, approximately 77% of them seen just once; the ten biggest clones take up approximately 25%. General observations from the study: The study found clonality rose at ibrutinib response, then fell toward baseline at progression.

This CDR3 is built from 14 residues. In germline, CDR1 is SGHRS, CDR2 YFSETQ. V lost 2 bases, J lost 2 bases, and 10 bases lay in between. The chain uses TRBV5-1 and TRBJ1-2; tentatively, D is TRBD1 (6 bases). The source material was PBMCs, sampled after 24 months of ibrutinib treatment. The sequence was obtained from a human donor with chronic lymphocytic leukemia. The CDR3 region is CASSFDRPNYGYTF. The CDR3 nucleotides are TGCGCCAGCAGCTTTGACAGGCCGAACTATGGCTACACCTTC.